This T cell receptor (beta chain) was retrieved from a study of T cells expressing NK-cell markers. Across the whole study: One of eight sequenced donors was HCMV-seronegative; the other seven were seropositive. Study conclusions and caveats: Of the CD8+ T cell pool in roughly six donors, roughly 1.0-7.5% was accounted for by dominant NKG2C+ clonotypes.

Following a re-call of the 5' RACE reads, TCRdb has one entry per CDR3 protein and lacks DNA. The listing contains about 400,000 distinct CDR3 sequences. The CDR3 runs to 15 residues. Germline V CDR1 and CDR2: SNHLY, FYNNEI. A note on this clonotype: The antigen remains undetermined.

The receptor's source is a woman aged 45-65 years in good health. This sequence joins TRBV2 and TRBJ2-5. Sample: blood T cells: a sorted CD56 or NKG2C T cell subset, CD4+ or CD8+ T cells, or bulk PBMC T cells (not recorded which). The CDR3 protein is CASSLAGVNRETQYF.